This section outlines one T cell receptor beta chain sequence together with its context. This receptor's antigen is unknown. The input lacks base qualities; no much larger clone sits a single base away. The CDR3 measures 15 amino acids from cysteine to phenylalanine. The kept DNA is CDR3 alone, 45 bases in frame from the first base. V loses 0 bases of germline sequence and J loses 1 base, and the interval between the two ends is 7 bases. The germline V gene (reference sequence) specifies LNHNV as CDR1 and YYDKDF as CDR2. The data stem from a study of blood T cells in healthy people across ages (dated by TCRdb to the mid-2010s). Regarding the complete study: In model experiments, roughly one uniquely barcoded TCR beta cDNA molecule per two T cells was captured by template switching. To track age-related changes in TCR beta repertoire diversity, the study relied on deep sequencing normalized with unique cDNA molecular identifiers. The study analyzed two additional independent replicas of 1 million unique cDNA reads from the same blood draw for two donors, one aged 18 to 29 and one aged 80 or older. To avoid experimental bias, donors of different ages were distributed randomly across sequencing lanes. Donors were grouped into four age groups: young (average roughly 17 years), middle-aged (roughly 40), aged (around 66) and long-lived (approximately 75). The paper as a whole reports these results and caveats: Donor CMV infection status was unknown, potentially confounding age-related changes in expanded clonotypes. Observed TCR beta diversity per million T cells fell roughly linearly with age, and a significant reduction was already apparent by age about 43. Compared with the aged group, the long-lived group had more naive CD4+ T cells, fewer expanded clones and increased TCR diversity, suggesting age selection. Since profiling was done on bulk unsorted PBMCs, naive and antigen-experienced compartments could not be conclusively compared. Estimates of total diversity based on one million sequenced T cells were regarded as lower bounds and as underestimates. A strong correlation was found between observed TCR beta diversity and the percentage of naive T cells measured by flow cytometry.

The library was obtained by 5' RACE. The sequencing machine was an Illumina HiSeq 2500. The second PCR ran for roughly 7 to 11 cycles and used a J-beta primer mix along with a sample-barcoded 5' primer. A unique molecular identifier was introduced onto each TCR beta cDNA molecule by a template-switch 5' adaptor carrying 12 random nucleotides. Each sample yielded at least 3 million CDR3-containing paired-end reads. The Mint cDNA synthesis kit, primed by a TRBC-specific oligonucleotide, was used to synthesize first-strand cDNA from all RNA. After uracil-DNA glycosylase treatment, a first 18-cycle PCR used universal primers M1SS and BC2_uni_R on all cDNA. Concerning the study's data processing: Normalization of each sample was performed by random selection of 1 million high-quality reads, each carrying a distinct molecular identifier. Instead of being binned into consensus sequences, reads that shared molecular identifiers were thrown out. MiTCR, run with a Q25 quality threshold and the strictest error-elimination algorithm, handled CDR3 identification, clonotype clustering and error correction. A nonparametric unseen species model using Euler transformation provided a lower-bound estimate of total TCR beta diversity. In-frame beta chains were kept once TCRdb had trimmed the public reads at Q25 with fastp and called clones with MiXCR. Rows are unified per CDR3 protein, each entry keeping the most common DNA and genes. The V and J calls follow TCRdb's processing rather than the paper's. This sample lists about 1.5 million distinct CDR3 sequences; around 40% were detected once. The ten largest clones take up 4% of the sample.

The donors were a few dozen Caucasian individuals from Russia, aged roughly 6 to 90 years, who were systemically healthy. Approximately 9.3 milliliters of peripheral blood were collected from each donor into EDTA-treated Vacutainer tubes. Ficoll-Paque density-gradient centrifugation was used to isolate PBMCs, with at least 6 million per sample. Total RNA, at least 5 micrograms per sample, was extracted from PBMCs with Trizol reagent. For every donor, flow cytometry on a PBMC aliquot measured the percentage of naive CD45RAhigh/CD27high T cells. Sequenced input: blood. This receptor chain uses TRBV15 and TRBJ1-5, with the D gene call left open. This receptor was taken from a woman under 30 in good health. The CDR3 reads CATSRDGRSNQPQHF. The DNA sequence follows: TGTGCCACCAGCAGAGATGGCAGGAGCAATCAGCCCCAGCATTTT.